This T cell receptor beta chain was identified during a study of T cells in Graves' hyperthyroidism and ophthalmopathy. Findings and limits, study-wide: Clonotypes that were expanded in thyroid above 0.001 mostly appeared in blood too.

V was clipped by 5 bases and J by 3 bases, with 13 bases between them. The CDR3 has 14 amino acids. Germline CDR1 is MDHEN and CDR2 is SYDVKM. RNA transcripts were the template for amplifying TCR beta CDR3 regions. The study used the HTBI primer set for a first-round RT-PCR of the TCR CDR3. TCRdb redid the calling of the multiplex PCR reads with MiXCR, one entry per CDR3 protein. Among 550,000 to 600,000 distinct CDR3 sequences listed, 14% were seen once. With duration under 3 months, ophthalmopathy was active: Clinical Activity Score at least 3, NOSPECS at least 4. Uncontrolled infection, other autoimmune disease, pregnancy or lactation led to exclusion. Clinical symptoms, serum thyroxine, TRAb, thyroid ultrasound and orbital computed tomography informed diagnoses. This clonotype was recorded at least ten times. What it recognizes is unknown.

The sequence was obtained from a woman in her late teens or twenties with Graves' ophthalmopathy. The genes are TRBV28 and TRBJ1-1; no definite D call. Sequencing was done on a sample of blood. For the CDR3, the DNA is TGTGCCAGCAGTCCTCCCCACGGGGACACTGAAGCTTTCTTT. This translates into CASSPPHGDTEAFF.